This T cell receptor beta chain was sequenced during a study of T cell repertoires in cytomegalovirus infection. Study summary: Researchers turned to recently identified HLA-C-restricted CMV epitopes as well as well-studied HLA-B-restricted ones.

Losses at the gene ends were 11 bases for V and 3 bases for J; bases not matched to a gene: 10. Germline CDR1 MNHEY, CDR2 SVGEGT. This CDR3 comprises 14 residues. This clonotype was picked up a small number of times. The antigen remains unidentified. TCRdb itself ran the reads through MiXCR, one entry per CDR3 protein. The profile shows 640,000 or so distinct CDR3 sequences, around 35% of them singletons. The starting material was cultured PBMCs, obtained from culture after CMV antigen stimulation. V and J are TRBV6-2 or TRBV6-3 and TRBJ2-1; 7 positions match TRBD1. The receptor was derived from a human donor in good health (CMV status not recorded). Some clones in this sample may be carry-over from other donors' samples. The CDR3 protein is CAVRDRRFYNEQFF. The CDR3 coding sequence is TGTGCCGTCCGGGACAGAAGATTCTACAATGAGCAGTTCTTC.